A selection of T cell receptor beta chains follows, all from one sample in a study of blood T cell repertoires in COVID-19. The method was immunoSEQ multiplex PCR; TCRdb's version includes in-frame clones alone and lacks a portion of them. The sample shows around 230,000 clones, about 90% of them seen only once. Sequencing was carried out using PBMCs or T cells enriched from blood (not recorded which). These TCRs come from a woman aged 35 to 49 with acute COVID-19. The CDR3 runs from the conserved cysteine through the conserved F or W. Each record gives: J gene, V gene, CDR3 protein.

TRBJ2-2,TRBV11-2,CASSLARENTGELFF
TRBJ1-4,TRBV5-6,CASSPGGQGGEKLFF
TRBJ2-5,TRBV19,CASSMEQGAGETQYF
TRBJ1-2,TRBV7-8,CASSLSAGNGYTF
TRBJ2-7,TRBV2,CASSPRLAGGYEQYF
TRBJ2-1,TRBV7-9,CASSLFSRVASPSLNEQFF
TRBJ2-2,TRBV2,CASSGTGSTGELFF
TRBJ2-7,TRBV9,CASSGRGNSYEQYF
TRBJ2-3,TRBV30,CAWRCTSGWETDTQYF
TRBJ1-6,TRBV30,CACRQAYNSPLHF
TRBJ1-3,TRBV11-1,CASSFIDTGNTIYF
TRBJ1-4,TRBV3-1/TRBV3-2,CASSQGGPGGEKLFF
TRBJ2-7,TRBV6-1,CASSEREVYEQYF
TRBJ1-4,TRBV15,CATSEYATNEKLFF
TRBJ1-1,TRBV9,CASSATTVMNTEAFF
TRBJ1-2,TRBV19,CASSMSIGTGGDGYTF
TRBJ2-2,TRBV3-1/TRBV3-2,CASSQALRRNTGELFF
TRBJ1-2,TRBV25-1,CASSDLAQNYGYTF
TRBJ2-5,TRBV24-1,CATSDRGGITQETQYF
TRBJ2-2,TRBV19,CASSMTSRTGELFF
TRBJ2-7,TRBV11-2,CASSLGRGASYEQYF
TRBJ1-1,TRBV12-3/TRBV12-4,CASRPGAGTEAFF
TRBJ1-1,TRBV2,CASSPTDRVTEAFF